This T cell receptor beta chain appears in the sequencing data of a study of regulatory T cells in long-lasting Graves disease. Study-wide background: Over-5-year antithyroid drug use with positive TSH receptor antibodies defined persistent Graves' disease in the study. Study-wide findings and caveats: The analysis examined peripheral blood only and excluded thyroid tissue. Persistent disease exhibited a predilection for TRBV28, TRBJ1-2 and TRBJ2-5.

V was clipped by 6 bases and J by 0 bases; unmatched bases: 9. CDR1 is MNHEY, CDR2 SMNVEV, per germline (reference sequence). The CDR3 runs 16 residues. This clonotype was picked up a small number of times. What it recognizes is unknown. Arm-PCR of CDR3 regions with iRepertoire HTBI primers generated TCR beta libraries. Each CDR3 protein is one row after TCRdb ran MiXCR on the multiplex PCR reads. Of over 450,000 distinct CDR3 sequences in the sample, roughly 21% were seen once. As to time point: persistent/refractory GD, antithyroid drugs over 5 years with positive TRAb. PBMC RNA served as the TCR library source. A volume of roughly 9.9 milliliters of peripheral blood was collected in EDTA tubes.

The gene calls are TRBV27 and TRBJ1-1, with 8 positions matching TRBD1. The source material was peripheral blood mononuclear cells (PBMCs), sampled when the disease was refractory, from a patient treated with antithyroid drugs. This sequence originates from a female donor with Graves disease. In DNA form, the CDR3 reads TGTGCCAGCAGGGGCCTCGGGACAGGTTTGAACACTGAAGCTTTCTTT. Translation gives CASRGLGTGLNTEAFF.